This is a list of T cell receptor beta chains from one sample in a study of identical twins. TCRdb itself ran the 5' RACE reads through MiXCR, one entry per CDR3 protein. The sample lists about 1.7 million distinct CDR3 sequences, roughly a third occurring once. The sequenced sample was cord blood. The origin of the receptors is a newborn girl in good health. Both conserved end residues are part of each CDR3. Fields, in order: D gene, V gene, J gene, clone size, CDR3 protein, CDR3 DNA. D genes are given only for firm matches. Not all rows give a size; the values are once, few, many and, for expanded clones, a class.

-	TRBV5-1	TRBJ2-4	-	CASSFVGAGVAKNIQYF	TGCGCCAGCAGCTTTGTGGGGGCCGGGGTAGCCAAAAACATTCAGTACTTC
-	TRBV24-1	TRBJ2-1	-	CATSDFRNEQFF	TGTGCCACCAGTGATTTTAGGAATGAGCAGTTCTTC
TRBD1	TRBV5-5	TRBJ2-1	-	CASSLEGDRVINEQFF	TGTGCCAGCAGCTTGGAGGGCGACAGGGTAATCAATGAGCAGTTCTTC
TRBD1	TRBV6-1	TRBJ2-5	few	CASRKGTVETQYF	TGTGCCAGCAGGAAAGGGACAGTAGAGACCCAGTACTTC
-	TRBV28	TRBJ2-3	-	CASSRRGLPRDTQYF	TGTGCCAGCAGCCGACGTGGGCTACCCAGGGATACGCAGTATTTT
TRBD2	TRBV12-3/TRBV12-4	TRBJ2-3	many	CASSLEASGGSTDTQYF	TGTGCCAGCAGTTTAGAGGCTAGCGGGGGATCCACAGATACGCAGTATTTT
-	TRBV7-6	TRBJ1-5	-	CASSLDIHRVSNQPQHF	TGTGCCAGCAGCTTAGATATACACAGGGTTAGCAATCAGCCCCAGCATTTT
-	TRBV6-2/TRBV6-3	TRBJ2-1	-	CAGSYGGNEQFF	TGTGCCGGCAGTTATGGGGGCAATGAGCAGTTCTTC
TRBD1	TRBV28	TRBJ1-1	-	CASGDRATEAFF	TGTGCCAGCGGTGACAGGGCCACTGAAGCTTTCTTT
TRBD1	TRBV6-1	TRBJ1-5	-	CASSEGTTGGFSNQPQHF	TGTGCCAGCAGTGAAGGGACCACAGGGGGCTTTAGCAATCAGCCCCAGCATTTT
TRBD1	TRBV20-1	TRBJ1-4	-	CSASGAGGNEKLFF	TGCAGTGCTAGCGGGGCAGGGGGCAATGAAAAACTGTTTTTT
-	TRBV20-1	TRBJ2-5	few	CSAPRYNEQYF	TGCAGTGCTCCTCGTTACAATGAGCAGTACTTC
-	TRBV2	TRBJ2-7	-	CASRPLGLDPGHKIPYEQYF	TGTGCCAGCAGGCCCCTAGGCTTGGACCCGGGACACAAAATTCCCTACGAGCAGTACTTC
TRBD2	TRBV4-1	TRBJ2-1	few	CASSQRSGLAEINEQFF	TGCGCCAGCAGCCAAAGGTCGGGACTAGCGGAAATCAATGAGCAGTTCTTC
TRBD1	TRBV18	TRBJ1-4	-	CASSPPPGQGGEKLFF	TGTGCCAGCTCACCACCGCCCGGACAGGGAGGGGAAAAACTGTTTTTT
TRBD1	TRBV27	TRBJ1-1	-	CASRTGWTEAFF	TGTGCCAGCAGGACAGGGTGGACTGAAGCTTTCTTT
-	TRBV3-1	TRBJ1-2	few	CASSQDLGQVPNGYTF	TGTGCCAGCAGCCAAGATTTAGGGCAGGTCCCCAATGGCTACACCTTC
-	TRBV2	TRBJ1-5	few	CASSEFRGVLLTDSSNQPQHF	TGTGCCAGCAGTGAATTTAGAGGAGTCTTACTTACGGACAGCAGCAATCAGCCCCAGCATTTT
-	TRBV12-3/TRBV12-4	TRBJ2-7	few	CASSFPDSSYEQYF	TGTGCCAGCAGTTTCCCGGATAGCTCCTACGAGCAGTACTTC
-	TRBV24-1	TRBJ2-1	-	CATSDWVGRWNEQFF	TGTGCCACCAGTGATTGGGTAGGGAGGTGGAATGAGCAGTTCTTC
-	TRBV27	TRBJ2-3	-	CASSSPFGGRTDTQYF	TGTGCCAGCAGTTCCCCCTTCGGGGGACGCACAGATACGCAGTATTTT
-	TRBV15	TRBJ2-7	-	CATADTSYEQYF	TGTGCCACCGCGGACACTTCTTACGAGCAGTACTTC
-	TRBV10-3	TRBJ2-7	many	CAISESAGSYEQYF	TGTGCCATCAGTGAGTCGGCAGGCTCCTACGAGCAGTACTTC
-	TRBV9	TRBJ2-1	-	CASSVEAQPHNEQFF	TGTGCCAGCAGCGTAGAGGCCCAACCTCACAATGAGCAGTTCTTC
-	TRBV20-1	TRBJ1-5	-	CSARDWGRGNQPQHF	TGCAGTGCTAGAGATTGGGGGCGCGGCAATCAGCCCCAGCATTTT
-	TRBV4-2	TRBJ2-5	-	CASSQSWKNEQYF	TGTGCCAGCAGCCAAAGTTGGAAAAATGAGCAGTACTTC
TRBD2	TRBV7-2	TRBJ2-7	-	CASSLARVTSGLNEQYF	TGTGCCAGCAGCTTAGCAAGGGTGACTAGCGGCCTTAACGAGCAGTACTTC
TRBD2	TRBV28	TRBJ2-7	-	CASSPIPTSGGAYEQYF	TGTGCCAGCAGTCCCATCCCCACTAGCGGGGGAGCCTACGAGCAGTACTTC
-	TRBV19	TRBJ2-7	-	CASSIEPFRGSVDEQYF	TGTGCCAGTAGTATTGAACCGTTCCGGGGCTCCGTCGACGAGCAGTACTTC
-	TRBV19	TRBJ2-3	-	CATSWKRGADTQYF	TGTGCCACGAGCTGGAAACGGGGCGCAGATACGCAGTATTTT
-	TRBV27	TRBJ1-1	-	CASSSPGQPEAFF	TGTGCCAGCAGTTCACCGGGGCAACCTGAAGCTTTCTTT
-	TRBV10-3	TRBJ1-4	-	CAIATALNEKLFF	TGTGCCATTGCCACGGCCCTTAATGAAAAACTGTTTTTT
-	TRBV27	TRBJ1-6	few	CASSFGRGYSPLHF	TGTGCCAGCAGTTTCGGCAGGGGTTATTCACCCCTCCACTTT
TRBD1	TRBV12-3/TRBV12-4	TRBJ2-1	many	CASRMGQGDYNEQFF	TGTGCCAGCAGGATGGGACAGGGTGATTACAATGAGCAGTTCTTC
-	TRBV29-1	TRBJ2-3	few	CSVELMPGNRGTQYF	TGCAGCGTTGAACTAATGCCGGGCAATCGGGGCACGCAGTATTTT
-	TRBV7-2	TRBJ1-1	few	CASSLVGEGAFF	TGTGCCAGCAGCCTAGTGGGGGAGGGAGCTTTCTTT
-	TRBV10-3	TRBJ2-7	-	CAISESGGTRFSCEQYF	TGTGCCATCAGTGAGTCGGGGGGGACACGGTTTTCCTGCGAGCAGTACTTC
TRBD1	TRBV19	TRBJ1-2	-	CASSDRGRANYGYTF	TGTGCCAGTAGCGACAGGGGACGAGCTAACTATGGCTACACCTTC
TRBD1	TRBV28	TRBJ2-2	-	CASSFEDRANTGELFF	TGTGCCAGCAGTTTCGAGGACAGGGCGAACACCGGGGAGCTGTTTTTT
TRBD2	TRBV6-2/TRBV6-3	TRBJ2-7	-	CASSYSGGAGEQYF	TGTGCCAGCAGTTACAGCGGGGGGGCAGGTGAGCAGTACTTC
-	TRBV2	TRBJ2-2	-	CASRKGYTGELFF	TGTGCCAGCAGGAAGGGTTACACCGGGGAGCTGTTTTTT
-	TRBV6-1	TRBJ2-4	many	CASSEDGLAKNIQYF	TGTGCCAGCAGTGAAGACGGCTTAGCCAAAAACATTCAGTACTTC
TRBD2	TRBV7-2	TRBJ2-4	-	CASSLDVPAGGIQKVQYF	TGTGCCAGCAGCTTAGATGTACCGGCGGGGGGGATCCAGAAGGTTCAGTACTTC
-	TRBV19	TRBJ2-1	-	CASTGTGRNEQFF	TGTGCCAGTACGGGGACGGGGAGAAATGAGCAGTTCTTC
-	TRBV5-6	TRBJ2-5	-	CASSLAVGSETQYF	TGTGCCAGCAGCTTGGCTGTCGGATCCGAGACCCAGTACTTC
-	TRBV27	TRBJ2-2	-	CSSSSAGELFF	TGTTCCAGCAGTTCGGCCGGGGAGCTGTTTTTT
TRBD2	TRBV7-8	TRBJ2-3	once	CASSSAYRTSGDSTVTQYF	TGTGCCAGCAGCTCTGCCTACCGGACTAGCGGGGATAGCACAGTTACGCAGTATTTT
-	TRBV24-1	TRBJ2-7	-	CATSSLGYEQYF	TGTGCCACCAGTTCGCTCGGCTACGAGCAGTACTTC
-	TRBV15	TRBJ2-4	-	CATSRDFSAKNIQYF	TGTGCCACCAGCAGAGATTTTAGTGCCAAAAACATTCAGTACTTC
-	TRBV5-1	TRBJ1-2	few	CASSLAGRGYGYTF	TGCGCCAGCAGCTTGGCCGGCAGGGGCTATGGCTACACCTTC
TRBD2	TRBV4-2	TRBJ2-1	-	CASSQEGQGAGETQFF	TGTGCCAGCAGCCAAGAGGGCCAGGGAGCGGGAGAGACCCAGTTCTTC
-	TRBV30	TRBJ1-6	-	CAWRLPRPGLDNSPLHF	TGTGCCTGGAGGCTTCCCCGCCCGGGACTGGATAATTCACCCCTCCACTTT
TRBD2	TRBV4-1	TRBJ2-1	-	CASSQGLAGATPYNEQFF	TGCGCCAGCAGCCAAGGGCTAGCGGGCGCCACGCCCTACAATGAGCAGTTCTTC
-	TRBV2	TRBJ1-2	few	CASSDAGNGYTF	TGTGCCAGCAGTGATGCTGGGAATGGCTACACCTTC
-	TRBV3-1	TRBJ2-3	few	CASSRGVGGSDTQYF	TGTGCCAGCAGCCGAGGGGTCGGAGGATCAGATACGCAGTATTTT
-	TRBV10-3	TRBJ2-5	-	CAIRSSQVRGETQYF	TGTGCCATACGATCCTCGCAGGTTAGGGGGGAGACCCAGTACTTC
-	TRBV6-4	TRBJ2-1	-	CASSKGGAWSYNEQFF	TGTGCCAGCAGTAAAGGGGGGGCATGGTCCTACAATGAGCAGTTCTTC
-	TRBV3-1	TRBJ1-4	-	CASSQKNAGPNEKLFF	TGTGCCAGCAGCCAGAAAAATGCAGGGCCTAATGAAAAACTGTTTTTT
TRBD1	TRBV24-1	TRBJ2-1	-	CATSDSPGQGPNEQFF	TGCGCCACCAGTGATTCCCCGGGACAGGGCCCCAATGAGCAGTTCTTC